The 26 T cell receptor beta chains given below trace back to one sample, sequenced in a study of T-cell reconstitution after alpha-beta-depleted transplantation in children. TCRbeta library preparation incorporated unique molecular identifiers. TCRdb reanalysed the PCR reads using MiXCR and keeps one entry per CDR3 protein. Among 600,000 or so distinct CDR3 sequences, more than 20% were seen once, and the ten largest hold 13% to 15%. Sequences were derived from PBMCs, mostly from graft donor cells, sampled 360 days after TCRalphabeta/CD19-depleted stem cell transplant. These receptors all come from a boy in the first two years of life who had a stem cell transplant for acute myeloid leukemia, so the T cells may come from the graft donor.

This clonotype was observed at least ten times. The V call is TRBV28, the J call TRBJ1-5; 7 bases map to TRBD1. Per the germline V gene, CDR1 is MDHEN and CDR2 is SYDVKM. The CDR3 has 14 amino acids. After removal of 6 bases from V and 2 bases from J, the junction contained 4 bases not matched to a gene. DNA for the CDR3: TGTGCCAGCAGGAGAGGGGGCGGCAATCAGCCCCAGCATTTT. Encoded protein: CASRRGGGNQPQHF. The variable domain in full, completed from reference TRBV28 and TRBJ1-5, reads DVKVTQSSRYLVKRTGEKVFLECVQDMDHENMFWYRQDPGLGLRLIYFSYDVKMKEKGDIPEGYSVSREKKERFSLILESASTNQTSMYLCASRRGGGNQPQHFGDGTRLSIL.

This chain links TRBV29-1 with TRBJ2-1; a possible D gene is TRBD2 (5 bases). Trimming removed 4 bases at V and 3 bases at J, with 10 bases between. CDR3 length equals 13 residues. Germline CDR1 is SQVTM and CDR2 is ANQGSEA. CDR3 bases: TGCAGCGTTGCCGGGATTTACTACAATGAGCAGTTCTTC. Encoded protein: CSVAGIYYNEQFF.

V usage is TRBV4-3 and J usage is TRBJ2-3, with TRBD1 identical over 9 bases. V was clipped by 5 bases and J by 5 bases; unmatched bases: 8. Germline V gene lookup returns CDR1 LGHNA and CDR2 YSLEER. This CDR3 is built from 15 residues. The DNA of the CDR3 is TGCGCCAGCAGCGAACAGGGGGCGCGTGGAGATACGCAGTATTTT. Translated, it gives CASSEQGARGDTQYF.

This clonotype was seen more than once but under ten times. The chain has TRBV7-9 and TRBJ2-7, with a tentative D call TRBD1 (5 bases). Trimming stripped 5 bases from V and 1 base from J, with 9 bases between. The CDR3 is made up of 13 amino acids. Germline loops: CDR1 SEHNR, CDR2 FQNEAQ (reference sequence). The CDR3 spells CASSPTASYEQYV. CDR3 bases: TGTGCCAGCAGCCCGACAGCGTCCTACGAGCAGTACGTC.

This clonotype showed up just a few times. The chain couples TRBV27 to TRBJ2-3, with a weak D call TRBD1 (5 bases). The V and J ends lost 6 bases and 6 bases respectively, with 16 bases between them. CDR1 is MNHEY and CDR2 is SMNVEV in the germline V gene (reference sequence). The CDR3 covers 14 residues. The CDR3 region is CASSQKGSLDTQYF. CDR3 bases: TGTGCCAGCAGCCAGAAGGGGTCTTTGGATACGCAGTATTTT.

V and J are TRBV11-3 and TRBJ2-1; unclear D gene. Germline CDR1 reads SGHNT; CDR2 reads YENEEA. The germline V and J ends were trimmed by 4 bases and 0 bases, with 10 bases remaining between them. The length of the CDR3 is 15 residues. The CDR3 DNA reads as TGTGCCAGCAGCTCCCGGCGGAGCTCCTACAATGAGCAGTTCTTC. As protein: CASSSRRSSYNEQFF.

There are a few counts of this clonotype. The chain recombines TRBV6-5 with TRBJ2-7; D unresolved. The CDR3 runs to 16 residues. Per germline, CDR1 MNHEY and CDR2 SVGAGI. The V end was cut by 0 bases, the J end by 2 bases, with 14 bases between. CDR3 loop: CASSYSRQASPYEQYF. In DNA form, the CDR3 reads TGTGCCAGCAGTTACTCCAGGCAGGCCTCTCCCTACGAGCAGTACTTC.

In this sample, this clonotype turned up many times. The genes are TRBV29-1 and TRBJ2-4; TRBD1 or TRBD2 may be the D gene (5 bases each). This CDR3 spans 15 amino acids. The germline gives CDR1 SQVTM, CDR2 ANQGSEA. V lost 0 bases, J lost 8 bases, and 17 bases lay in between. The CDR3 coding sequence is TGCAGCGTTGAAGATGGGACCGCGGCGGTGCACATTCAGTACTTC. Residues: CSVEDGTAAVHIQYF.

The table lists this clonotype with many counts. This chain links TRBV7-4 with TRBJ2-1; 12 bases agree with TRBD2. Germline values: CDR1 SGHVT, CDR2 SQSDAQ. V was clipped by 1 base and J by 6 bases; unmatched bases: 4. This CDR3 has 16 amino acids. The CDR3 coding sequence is TGTGCCAGCAGCTTAGACCGGACTAGCGGGGCCAATGAGCAGTTCTTC. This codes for CASSLDRTSGANEQFF.

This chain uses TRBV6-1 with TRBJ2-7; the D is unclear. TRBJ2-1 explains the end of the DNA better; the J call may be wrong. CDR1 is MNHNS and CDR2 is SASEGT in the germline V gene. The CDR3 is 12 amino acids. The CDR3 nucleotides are TGTGCCAGCAGCACCCACATCTACGAGCAGTTCTTC. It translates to CASSTHIYEQFF.

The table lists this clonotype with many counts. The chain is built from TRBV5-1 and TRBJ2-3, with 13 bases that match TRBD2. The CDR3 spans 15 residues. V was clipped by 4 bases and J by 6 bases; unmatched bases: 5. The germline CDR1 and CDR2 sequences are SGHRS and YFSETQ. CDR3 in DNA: TGCGCCAGCAGCGACGGACTAGCGGGGGTGGATACGCAGTATTTT. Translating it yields CASSDGLAGVDTQYF.

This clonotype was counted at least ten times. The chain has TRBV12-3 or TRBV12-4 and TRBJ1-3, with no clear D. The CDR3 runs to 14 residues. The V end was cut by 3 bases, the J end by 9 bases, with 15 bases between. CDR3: CASSLEVSVRTIYF. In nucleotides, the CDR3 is TGTGCCAGCAGTTTGGAGGTTTCGGTGCGCACCATATATTTT.

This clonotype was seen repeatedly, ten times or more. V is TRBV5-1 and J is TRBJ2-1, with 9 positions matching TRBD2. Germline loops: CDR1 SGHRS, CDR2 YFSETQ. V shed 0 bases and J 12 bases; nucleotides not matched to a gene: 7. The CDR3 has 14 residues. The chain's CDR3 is CASSLEVLAGVQFF. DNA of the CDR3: TGCGCCAGCAGCTTGGAGGTGTTAGCGGGGGTGCAGTTCTTC.

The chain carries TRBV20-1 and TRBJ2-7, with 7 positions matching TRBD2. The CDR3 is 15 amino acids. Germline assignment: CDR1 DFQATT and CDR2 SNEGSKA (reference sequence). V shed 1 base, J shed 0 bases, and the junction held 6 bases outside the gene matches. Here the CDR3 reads CSARVGGSGSYEQYF. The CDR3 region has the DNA TGCAGTGCTAGAGTCGGGGGGTCGGGCTCCTACGAGCAGTACTTC.

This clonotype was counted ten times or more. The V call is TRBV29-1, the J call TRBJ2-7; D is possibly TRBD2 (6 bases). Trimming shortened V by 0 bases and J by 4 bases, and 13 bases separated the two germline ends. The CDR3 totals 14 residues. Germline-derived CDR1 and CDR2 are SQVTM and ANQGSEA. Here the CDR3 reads CSVEDLTEGYEQYF. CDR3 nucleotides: TGCAGCGTTGAAGATCTTACGGAGGGGTACGAGCAGTACTTC.

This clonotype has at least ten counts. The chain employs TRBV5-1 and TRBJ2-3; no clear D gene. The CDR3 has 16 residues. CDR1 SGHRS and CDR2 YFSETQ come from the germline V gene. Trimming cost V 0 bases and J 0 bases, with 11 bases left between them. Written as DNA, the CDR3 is TGCGCCAGCAGCTTGGAGGCGCTTTCTAGCACAGATACGCAGTATTTT. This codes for CASSLEALSSTDTQYF.

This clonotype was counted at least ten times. The CDR3 protein is CSALGDRGAYEQYV. CDR3 nucleotide sequence: TGCAGTGCCTTAGGGGACAGGGGCGCCTACGAGCAGTACGTC. V and J are TRBV20-1 and TRBJ2-7; 10 bases are shared with TRBD1. The CDR3 contains 14 residues. Unmatched junction bases numbered 7, after V lost 6 bases and J lost 2 bases. Germline V CDR1 and CDR2: DFQATT, SNEGSKA (reference sequence).

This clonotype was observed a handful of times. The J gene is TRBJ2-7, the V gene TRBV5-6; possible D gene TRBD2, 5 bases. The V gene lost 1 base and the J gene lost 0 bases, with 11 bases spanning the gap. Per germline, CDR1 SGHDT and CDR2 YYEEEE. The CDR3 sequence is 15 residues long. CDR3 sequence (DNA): TGTGCCAGCAGCTTGTACCTCCGGGACTCCTACGAGCAGTACGTC. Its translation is CASSLYLRDSYEQYV.

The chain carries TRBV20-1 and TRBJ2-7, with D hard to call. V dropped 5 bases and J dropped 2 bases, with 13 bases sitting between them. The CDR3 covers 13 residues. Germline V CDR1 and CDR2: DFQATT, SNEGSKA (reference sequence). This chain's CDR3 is CSAFFPETYEQYF. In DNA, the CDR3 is TGCAGTGCTTTCTTCCCGGAGACCTACGAGCAGTACTTC.

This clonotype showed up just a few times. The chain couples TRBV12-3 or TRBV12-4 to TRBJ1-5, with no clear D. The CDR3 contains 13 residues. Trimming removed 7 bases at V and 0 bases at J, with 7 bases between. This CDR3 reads CASTEHSNQPQHF. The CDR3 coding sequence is TGTGCCAGCACGGAGCATAGCAATCAGCCCCAGCATTTT.

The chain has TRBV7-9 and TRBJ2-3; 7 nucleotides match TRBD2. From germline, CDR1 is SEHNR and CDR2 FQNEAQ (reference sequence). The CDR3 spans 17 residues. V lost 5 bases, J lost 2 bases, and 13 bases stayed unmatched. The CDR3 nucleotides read TGTGCCAGCAGCGGAGAGGGGCCGGGGGGAGTCACAGATACGCAGTATTTT. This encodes CASSGEGPGGVTDTQYF. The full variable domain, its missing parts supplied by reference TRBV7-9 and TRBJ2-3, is DTGVSQNPRHKITKRGQNVTFRCDPISEHNRLYWYRQTLGQGPEFLTYFQNEAQLEKSRLLSDRFSAERPKGSFSTLEIQRTEQGDSAMYLCASSGEGPGGVTDTQYFGPGTRLTVL.

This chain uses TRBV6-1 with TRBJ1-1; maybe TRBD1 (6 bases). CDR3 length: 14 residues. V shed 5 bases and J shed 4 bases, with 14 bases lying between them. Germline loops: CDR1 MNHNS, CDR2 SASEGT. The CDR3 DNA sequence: TGTGCCAGCAGTCTCTCAACAGGGACCACTGAAGCTTTCTTT. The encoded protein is CASSLSTGTTEAFF.

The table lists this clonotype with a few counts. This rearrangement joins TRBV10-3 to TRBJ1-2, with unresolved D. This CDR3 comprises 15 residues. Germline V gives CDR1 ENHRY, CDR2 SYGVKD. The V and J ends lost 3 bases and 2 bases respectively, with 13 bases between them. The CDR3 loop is CAISDIEDPNYGYTF. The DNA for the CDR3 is TGTGCCATCAGTGATATAGAAGATCCGAACTATGGCTACACCTTC.

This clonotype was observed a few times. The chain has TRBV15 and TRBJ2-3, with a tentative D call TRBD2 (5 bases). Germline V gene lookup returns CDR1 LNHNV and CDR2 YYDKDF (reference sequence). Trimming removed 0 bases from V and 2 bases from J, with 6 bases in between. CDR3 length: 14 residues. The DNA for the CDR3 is TGTGCCACCAGCAGAGATCTAGCCACAGATACGCAGTATTTT. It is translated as CATSRDLATDTQYF.

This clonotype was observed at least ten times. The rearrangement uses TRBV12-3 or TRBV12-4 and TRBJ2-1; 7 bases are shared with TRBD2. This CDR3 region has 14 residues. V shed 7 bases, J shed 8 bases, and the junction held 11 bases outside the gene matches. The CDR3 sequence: CASTQPGGMDEQFF. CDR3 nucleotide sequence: TGTGCCAGCACCCAGCCGGGGGGAATGGATGAGCAGTTCTTC.

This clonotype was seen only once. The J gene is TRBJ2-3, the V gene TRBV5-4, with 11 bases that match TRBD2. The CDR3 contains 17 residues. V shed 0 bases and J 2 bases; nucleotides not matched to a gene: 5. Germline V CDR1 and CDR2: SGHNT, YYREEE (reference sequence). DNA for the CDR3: TGTGCCAGCAGCTTGGACGGGACTAGCGGATCCACAGATACGCAGTATTTT. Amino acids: CASSLDGTSGSTDTQYF. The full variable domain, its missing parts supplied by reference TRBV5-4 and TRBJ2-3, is ETGVTQSPTHLIKTRGQQVTLRCSSQSGHNTVSWYQQALGQGPQFIFQYYREEENGRGNFPPRFSGLQFPNYSSELNVNALELDDSALYLCASSLDGTSGSTDTQYFGPGTRLTVL.